This T cell receptor (beta chain) was found in a study of breast tumors, draining lymph nodes, adjacent tissues. A note on this clonotype: Its antigen is currently unknown.

The CDR3 extends over 15 amino acids. Per germline, CDR1 SGHRS and CDR2 YFSETQ. Trimming pared 4 bases from V and 4 bases from J, leaving 18 bases between. Each CDR3 protein is one row after TCRdb ran MiXCR on the multiplex PCR reads. The table has approximately 210,000 distinct CDR3 sequences, less than 40% seen once. Axillary draining lymph nodes of breast cancer patients supplied the node samples. The study's findings and limits: Compared with lymph nodes, tumors were less diverse; compared with nontumor tissue, more.

The receptor's source is a female donor with breast cancer. Some clones in this sample may be carry-over from other donors' samples. Sequenced: axillary lymph node tissue. The V call is TRBV5-1, the J call TRBJ2-7; maybe TRBD1 (6 bases). CDR3 residues: CASSPVPGQSYEQYF. The DNA for the CDR3 is TGCGCCAGCAGCCCCGTTCCAGGACAGAGTTACGAGCAGTACTTC.